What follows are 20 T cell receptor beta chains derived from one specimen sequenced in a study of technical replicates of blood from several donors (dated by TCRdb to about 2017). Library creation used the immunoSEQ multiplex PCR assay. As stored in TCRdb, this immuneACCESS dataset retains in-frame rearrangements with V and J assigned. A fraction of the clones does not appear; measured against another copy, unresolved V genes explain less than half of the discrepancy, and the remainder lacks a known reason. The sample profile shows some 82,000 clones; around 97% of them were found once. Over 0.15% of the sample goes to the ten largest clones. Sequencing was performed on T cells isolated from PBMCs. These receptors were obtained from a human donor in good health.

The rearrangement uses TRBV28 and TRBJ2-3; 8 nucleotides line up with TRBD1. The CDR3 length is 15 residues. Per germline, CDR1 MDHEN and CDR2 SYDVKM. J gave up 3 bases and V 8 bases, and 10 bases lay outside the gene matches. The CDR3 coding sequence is TGTGCCAGCTATGAGGGACAGGAGTATACAGATACGCAGTATTTT. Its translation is CASYEGQEYTDTQYF. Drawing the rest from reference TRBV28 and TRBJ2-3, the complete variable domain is DVKVTQSSRYLVKRTGEKVFLECVQDMDHENMFWYRQDPGLGLRLIYFSYDVKMKEKGDIPEGYSVSREKKERFSLILESASTNQTSMYLCASYEGQEYTDTQYFGPGTRLTVL.

CDR3 sequence reads: CASSEWVGAGGKGDEQFF. In DNA, the CDR3 is TGTGCCAGCAGTGAATGGGTCGGAGCGGGAGGCAAGGGGGATGAGCAGTTCTTC. J is TRBJ2-1 and V is TRBV2; 9 bases line up with TRBD2. V gave up 2 bases and J gave up 8 bases; unmatched junction bases: 16. This CDR3 contains 18 residues. The germline CDR1 and CDR2 sequences are SNHLY and FYNNEI.

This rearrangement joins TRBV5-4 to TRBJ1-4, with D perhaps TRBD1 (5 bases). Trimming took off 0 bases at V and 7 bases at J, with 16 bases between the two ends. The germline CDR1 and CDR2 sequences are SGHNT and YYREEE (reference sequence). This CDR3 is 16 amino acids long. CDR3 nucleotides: TGTGCCAGCAGCTTGGCAGGGAATCGTGGAATTGAAAAACTGTTTTTT. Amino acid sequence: CASSLAGNRGIEKLFF.

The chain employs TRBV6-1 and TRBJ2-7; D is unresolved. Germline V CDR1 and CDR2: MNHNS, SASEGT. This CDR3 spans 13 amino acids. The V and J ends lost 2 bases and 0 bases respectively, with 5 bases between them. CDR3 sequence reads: CASSEPVSYEQYF. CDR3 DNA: TGTGCCAGCAGTGAACCCGTCTCCTACGAGCAGTACTTC.

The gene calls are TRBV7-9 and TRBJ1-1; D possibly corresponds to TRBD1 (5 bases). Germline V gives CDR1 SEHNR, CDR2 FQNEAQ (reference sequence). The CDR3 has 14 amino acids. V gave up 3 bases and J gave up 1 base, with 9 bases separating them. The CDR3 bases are TGTGCCAGCAGCTTTACAGGTGCGAACACTGAAGCTTTCTTT. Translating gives CASSFTGANTEAFF.

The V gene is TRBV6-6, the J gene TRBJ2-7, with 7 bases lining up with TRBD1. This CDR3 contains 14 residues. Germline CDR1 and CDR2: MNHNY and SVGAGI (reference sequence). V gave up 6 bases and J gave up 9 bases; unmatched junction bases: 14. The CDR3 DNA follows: TGTGCCAGCAGCGGGACAGAGGGCTTGATCGTGCAGTACTTC. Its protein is CASSGTEGLIVQYF.

The CDR3 DNA reads TGTGCCAGCAGCTCTGACTCCATCCGTTCACAAGATTCCCAGTACTTC. It codes for CASSSDSIRSQDSQYF. The rearrangement uses TRBV11-2 and TRBJ2-5, with no clear D. The length of the CDR3 is 16 residues. The ends were cut back, 4 bases at V and 9 bases at J, with 24 bases in the middle. CDR1 SGHAT and CDR2 FQNNGV come from the germline V gene.

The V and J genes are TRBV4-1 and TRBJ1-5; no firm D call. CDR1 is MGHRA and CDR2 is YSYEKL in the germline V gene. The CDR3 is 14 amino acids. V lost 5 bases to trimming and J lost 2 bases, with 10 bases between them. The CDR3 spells CASSENRGNQPQHF. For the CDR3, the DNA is TGCGCCAGCAGCGAAAACCGGGGCAATCAGCCCCAGCATTTT.

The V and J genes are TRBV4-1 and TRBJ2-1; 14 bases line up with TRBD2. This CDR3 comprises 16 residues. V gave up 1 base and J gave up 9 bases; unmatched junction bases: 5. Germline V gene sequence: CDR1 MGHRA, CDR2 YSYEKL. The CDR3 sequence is CASSQGGLAGAGEQFF. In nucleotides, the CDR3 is TGCGCCAGCAGCCAAGGGGGACTAGCGGGAGCGGGTGAGCAGTTCTTC.

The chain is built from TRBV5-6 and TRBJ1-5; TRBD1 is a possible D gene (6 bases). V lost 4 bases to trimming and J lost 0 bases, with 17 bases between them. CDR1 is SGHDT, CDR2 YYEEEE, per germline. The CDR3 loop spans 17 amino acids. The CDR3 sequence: CASSTTPGVGSNQPQHF. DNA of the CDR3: TGTGCCAGCAGCACAACTCCAGGGGTCGGTAGCAATCAGCCCCAGCATTTT.

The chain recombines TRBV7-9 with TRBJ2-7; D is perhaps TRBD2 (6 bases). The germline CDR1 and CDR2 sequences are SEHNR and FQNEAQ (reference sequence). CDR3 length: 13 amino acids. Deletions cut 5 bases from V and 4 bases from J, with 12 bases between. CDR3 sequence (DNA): TGTGCCAGCAGCCCGGGGGAAGATTACGAGCAGTACTTC. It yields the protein CASSPGEDYEQYF.

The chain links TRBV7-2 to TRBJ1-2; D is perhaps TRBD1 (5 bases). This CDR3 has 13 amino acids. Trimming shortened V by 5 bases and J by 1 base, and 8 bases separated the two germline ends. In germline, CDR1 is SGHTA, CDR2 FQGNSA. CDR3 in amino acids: CASSATDNYGYTF. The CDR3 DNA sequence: TGTGCCAGCAGCGCGACAGATAACTATGGCTACACCTTC.

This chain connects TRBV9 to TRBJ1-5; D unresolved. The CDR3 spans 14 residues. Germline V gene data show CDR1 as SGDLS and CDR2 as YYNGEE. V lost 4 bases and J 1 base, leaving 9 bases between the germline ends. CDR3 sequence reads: CASSLGGSNQPQHF. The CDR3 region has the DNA TGTGCCAGCAGCTTGGGAGGCAGCAATCAGCCCCAGCATTTT.

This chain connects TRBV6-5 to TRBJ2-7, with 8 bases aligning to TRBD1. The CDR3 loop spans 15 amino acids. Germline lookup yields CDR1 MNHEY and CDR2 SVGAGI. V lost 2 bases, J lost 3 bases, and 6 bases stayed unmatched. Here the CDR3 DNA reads TGTGCCAGCAGTTACACCCCCGGACAGGGCTACGAGCAGTACTTC. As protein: CASSYTPGQGYEQYF.

CDR3 in DNA: TGCGCCAGCAGTGAGGTGGCAGGGGGCGCAACCGAAGCTTTCTTT. Amino acids: CASSEVAGGATEAFF. The rearrangement joins TRBV10-2 to TRBJ1-1, with 8 bases matching TRBD1. The germline CDR1 and CDR2 sequences are WSHSY and SAAADI. The J segment lost 8 bases and the V segment lost 2 bases, leaving 10 bases of the junction unmatched. The CDR3 is made up of 15 amino acids.

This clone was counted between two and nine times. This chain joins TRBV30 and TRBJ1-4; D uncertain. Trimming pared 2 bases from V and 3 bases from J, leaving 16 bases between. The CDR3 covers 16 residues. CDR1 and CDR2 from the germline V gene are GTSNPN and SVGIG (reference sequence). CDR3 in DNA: TGTGCCTGGAGTAGGAGGGTTTATGGTCCTAATGAAAAACTGTTTTTT. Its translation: CAWSRRVYGPNEKLFF.

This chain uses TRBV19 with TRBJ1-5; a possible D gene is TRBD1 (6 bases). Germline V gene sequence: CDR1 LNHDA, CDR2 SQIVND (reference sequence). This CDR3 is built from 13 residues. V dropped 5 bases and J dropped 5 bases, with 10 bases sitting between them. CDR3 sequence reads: CASSEDSYQPQHF. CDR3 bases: TGTGCCAGTAGTGAGGACAGTTATCAGCCCCAGCATTTT.

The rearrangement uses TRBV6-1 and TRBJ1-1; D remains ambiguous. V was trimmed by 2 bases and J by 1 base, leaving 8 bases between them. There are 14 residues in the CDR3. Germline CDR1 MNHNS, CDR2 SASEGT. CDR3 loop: CASSEYIRNTEAFF. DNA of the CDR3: TGTGCCAGCAGTGAATATATCCGGAACACTGAAGCTTTCTTT.

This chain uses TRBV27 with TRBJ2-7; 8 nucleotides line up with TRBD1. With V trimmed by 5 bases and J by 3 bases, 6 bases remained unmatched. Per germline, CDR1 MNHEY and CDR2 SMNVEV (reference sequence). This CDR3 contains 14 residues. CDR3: CASSRTGFFYEQYF. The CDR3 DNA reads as TGTGCCAGCAGTCGGACAGGGTTCTTCTACGAGCAGTACTTC.

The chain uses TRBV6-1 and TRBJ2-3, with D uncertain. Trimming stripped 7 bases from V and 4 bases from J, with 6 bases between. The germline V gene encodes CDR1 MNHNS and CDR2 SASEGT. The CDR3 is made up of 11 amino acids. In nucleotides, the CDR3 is TGTGCCAGCACCCCGGCAGATACGCAGTATTTT. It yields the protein CASTPADTQYF.